The clone carrying this T cell receptor (beta chain) was seen more than once but under ten times. Its antigen is unidentified. This record belongs to a study of regulatory T cells in long-lasting Graves disease. Arm-PCR of CDR3 regions and iRepertoire HTBI primers were used to build TCR beta libraries. TCRdb recomputed calls from the multiplex PCR reads with MiXCR, one row per CDR3 protein. The table shows 360,000 or so distinct CDR3 sequences, with 10% to 15% occurring only once. Time point here: newly diagnosed GD, antithyroid drugs for less than 3 months. Generation of the TCR library employed RNA extracted from PBMCs. Study-level findings and limits: Repertoires from persistent disease leaned toward TRBV28, TRBJ1-2 and TRBJ2-5.

V lost 7 bases, J lost 4 bases, and 9 bases lay in between. The CDR3 is 12 residues long. Germline CDR1 and CDR2: SGDLS and YYNGEE. The same sample was also studied in work on T cells in Graves' hyperthyroidism and ophthalmopathy.

The material was peripheral blood mononuclear cells (PBMCs), obtained at new diagnosis, from a patient treated with antithyroid drugs. This receptor was taken from a woman in her late teens or twenties with Graves disease. The chain uses TRBV9 and TRBJ2-1; D is ambiguous. The CDR3 region is CASASRYNEQFF. The CDR3 region has the DNA TGTGCCAGCGCTTCGAGATACAATGAGCAGTTCTTC.